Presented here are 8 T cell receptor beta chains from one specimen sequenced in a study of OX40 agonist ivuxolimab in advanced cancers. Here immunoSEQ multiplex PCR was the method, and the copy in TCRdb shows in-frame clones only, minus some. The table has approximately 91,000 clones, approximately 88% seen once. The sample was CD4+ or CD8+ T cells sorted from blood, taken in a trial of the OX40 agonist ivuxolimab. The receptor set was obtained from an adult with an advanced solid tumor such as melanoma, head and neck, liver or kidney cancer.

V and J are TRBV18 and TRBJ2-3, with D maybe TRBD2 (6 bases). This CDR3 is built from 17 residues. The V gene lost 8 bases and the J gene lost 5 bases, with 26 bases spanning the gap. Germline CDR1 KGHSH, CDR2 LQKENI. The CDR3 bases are TGTGCCAGCCAGCGCGAGGAGGGTATATATATAGGAGATACGCAGTATTTT. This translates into CASQREEGIYIGDTQYF.

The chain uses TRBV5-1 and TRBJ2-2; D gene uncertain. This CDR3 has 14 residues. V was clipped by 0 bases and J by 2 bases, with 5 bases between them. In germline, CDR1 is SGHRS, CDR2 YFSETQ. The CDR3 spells CASSLDHNTGELFF. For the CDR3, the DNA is TGCGCCAGCAGCTTGGACCACAACACCGGGGAGCTGTTTTTT.

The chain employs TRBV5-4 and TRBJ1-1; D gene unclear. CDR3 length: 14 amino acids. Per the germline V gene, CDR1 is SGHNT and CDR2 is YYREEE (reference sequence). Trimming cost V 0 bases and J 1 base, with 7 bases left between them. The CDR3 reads CASSLDLGNTEAFF. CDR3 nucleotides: TGTGCCAGCAGCTTGGACCTTGGGAACACTGAAGCTTTCTTT.

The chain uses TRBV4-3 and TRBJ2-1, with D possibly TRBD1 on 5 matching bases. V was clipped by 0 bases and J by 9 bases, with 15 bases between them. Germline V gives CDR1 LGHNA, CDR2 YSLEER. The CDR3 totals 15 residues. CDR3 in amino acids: CASSQDLEQVGEQFF. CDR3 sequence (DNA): TGCGCCAGCAGCCAAGATCTGGAACAGGTTGGTGAGCAGTTCTTC.

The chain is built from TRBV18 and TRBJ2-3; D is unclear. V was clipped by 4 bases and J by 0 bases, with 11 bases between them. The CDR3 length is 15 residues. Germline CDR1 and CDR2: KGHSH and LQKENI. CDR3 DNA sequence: TGTGCCAGCTCACTACTCGGCCCTAGCACAGATACGCAGTATTTT. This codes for CASSLLGPSTDTQYF.

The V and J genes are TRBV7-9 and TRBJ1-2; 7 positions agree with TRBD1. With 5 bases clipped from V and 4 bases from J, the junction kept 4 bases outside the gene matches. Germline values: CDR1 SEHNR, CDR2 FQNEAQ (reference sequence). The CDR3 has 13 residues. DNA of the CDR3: TGTGCCAGCAGCCCGCAGGGGGGCTATGGCTACACCTTC. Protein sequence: CASSPQGGYGYTF.

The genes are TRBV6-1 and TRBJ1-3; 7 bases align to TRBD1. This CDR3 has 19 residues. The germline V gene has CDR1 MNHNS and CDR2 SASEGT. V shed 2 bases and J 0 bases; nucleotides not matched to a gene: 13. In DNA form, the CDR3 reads TGTGCCAGCAGTGAATTAAGTCCGGGACAGATGATCTCTGGAAACACCATATATTTT. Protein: CASSELSPGQMISGNTIYF.

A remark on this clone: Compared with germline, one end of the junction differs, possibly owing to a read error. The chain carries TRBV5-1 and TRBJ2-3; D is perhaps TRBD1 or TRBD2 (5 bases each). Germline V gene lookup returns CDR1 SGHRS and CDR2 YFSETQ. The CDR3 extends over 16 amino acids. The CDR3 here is CASSLARDLLPDTQYF. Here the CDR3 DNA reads TGCGCCAGCAGTTTGGCCAGGGACCTACTCCCAGATACGCAGTATTTT.